These 10 T cell receptor beta chains share one sample of origin, sequenced in a study of blood T cell repertoires in COVID-19. Assay: immunoSEQ multiplex PCR; the TCRdb copy retains only in-frame clones and omits some. The top ten clones hold roughly 2% of a sample with hundreds of thousands of clones, roughly nine tenths of them seen once. The sequenced sample consisted of peripheral blood. These receptors were taken from a woman aged 45-65 years who had recovered from COVID-19.

The chain uses TRBV5-1 and TRBJ2-1; TRBD2 is a possible D gene (7 bases). This CDR3 region has 15 residues. Per germline, CDR1 SGHRS and CDR2 YFSETQ. Trimming left V 4 bases short and J 2 bases short, with 13 bases between. The CDR3, as DNA: TGCGCCAGCAGCCGCGGGGGCCTAACCTACAATGAGCAGTTCTTC. Its translation: CASSRGGLTYNEQFF.

The rearrangement uses TRBV5-1 and TRBJ1-5, with D uncertain. Trimming cost V 0 bases and J 0 bases, with 7 bases left between them. The CDR3 runs 15 residues. CDR1 is SGHRS, CDR2 YFSETQ, per germline. This chain's CDR3 is CASSLDSNSNQPQHF. For the CDR3, the DNA is TGCGCCAGCAGCTTGGACAGCAATAGCAATCAGCCCCAGCATTTT.

The chain has TRBV19 and TRBJ1-2; D is unresolved. This CDR3 region has 13 residues. In germline, CDR1 is LNHDA, CDR2 SQIVND (reference sequence). V lost 7 bases, J lost 4 bases, and 13 bases lay in between. CDR3 sequence: CASNRRGGYGYTF. The DNA of the CDR3 is TGTGCCAGTAACCGCCGAGGTGGCTATGGCTACACCTTC.

The chain is built from TRBV7-9 and TRBJ2-3, with 11 positions matching TRBD2. The CDR3 consists of 17 residues. J lost 2 bases, V lost 4 bases, and 8 bases had no gene match. Germline V gene data show CDR1 as SEHNR and CDR2 as FQNEAQ (reference sequence). This CDR3 is CASSSTLAGGFTDTQYF. The CDR3 DNA reads TGTGCCAGCAGCTCCACATTAGCGGGGGGGTTCACAGATACGCAGTATTTT.

The chain joins TRBV5-1 to TRBJ2-5; weak D call: TRBD1 (6 bases). In germline, CDR1 is SGHRS, CDR2 YFSETQ. V gave up 3 bases and J gave up 5 bases, with 14 bases separating them. The CDR3 totals 14 residues. The CDR3 nucleotides read TGCGCCAGCAGCTCGGGACACTCTGAGGAGACCCAGTACTTC. As protein: CASSSGHSEETQYF.

The chain links TRBV5-8 to TRBJ2-3; D remains unclear. V lost 9 bases and J lost 5, with 19 bases in between. CDR1 SGHTS and CDR2 YDEGEE come from the germline V gene. The CDR3 spans 14 residues. Here the CDR3 reads CATVRLHVEDTQYF. CDR3 sequence (DNA): TGTGCCACCGTCAGACTCCACGTCGAAGATACGCAGTATTTT.

This chain's CDR3 is CASSERPLLAETQYF. The CDR3 DNA reads TGTGCCAGCAGTGAACGACCCCTATTAGCGGAGACCCAGTACTTC. The chain links TRBV6-1 to TRBJ2-5; D is perhaps TRBD2 (5 bases). Germline V gene data show CDR1 as MNHNS and CDR2 as SASEGT. Trimming cost V 2 bases and J 5 bases, with 15 bases left between them. The CDR3 sequence is 15 residues long.

This chain uses TRBV29-1 with TRBJ1-2; TRBD1 is a possible D gene (6 bases). The V end was cut by 3 bases, the J end by 8 bases, with 13 bases between. This CDR3 is 12 amino acids long. Germline-derived CDR1 and CDR2 are SQVTM and ANQGSEA. CDR3 coding DNA: TGCAGCGTTGAGGGGGGGACACGCGGCTACACCTTC. Residues: CSVEGGTRGYTF. Full variable domain (rest looked up from reference TRBV29-1 and TRBJ1-2): SAVISQKPSRDICQRGTSLTIQCQVDSQVTMMFWYRQQPGQSLTLIATANQGSEATYESGFVIDKFPISRPNLTFSTLTVSNMSPEDSSIYLCSVEGGTRGYTFGSGTRLTVV.

V gene TRBV9 combines with J gene TRBJ2-1; a weak D match, TRBD1 (6 bases). CDR3 size: 15 residues. Germline CDR1 is SGDLS and CDR2 is YYNGEE. The V gene lost 0 bases and the J gene lost 7 bases, with 14 bases spanning the gap. DNA of the CDR3: TGTGCCAGCAGCGTAGCGTCGGGACAAATTAATGAGCAGTTCTTC. Amino acid sequence: CASSVASGQINEQFF.

The rearrangement uses TRBV29-1 and TRBJ1-1; 7 nucleotides line up with TRBD1. Germline V gene lookup returns CDR1 SQVTM and CDR2 ANQGSEA. Trimming cost V 6 bases and J 8 bases; bases outside gene matches: 15. There are 14 residues in the CDR3. CDR3 DNA: TGCAGCGTCCAGTCTAAACAGGGGATGTACGAAGCTTTCTTT. Translation gives CSVQSKQGMYEAFF. The variable domain in full, completed from reference TRBV29-1 and TRBJ1-1, reads SAVISQKPSRDICQRGTSLTIQCQVDSQVTMMFWYRQQPGQSLTLIATANQGSEATYESGFVIDKFPISRPNLTFSTLTVSNMSPEDSSIYLCSVQSKQGMYEAFFGQGTRLTVV.